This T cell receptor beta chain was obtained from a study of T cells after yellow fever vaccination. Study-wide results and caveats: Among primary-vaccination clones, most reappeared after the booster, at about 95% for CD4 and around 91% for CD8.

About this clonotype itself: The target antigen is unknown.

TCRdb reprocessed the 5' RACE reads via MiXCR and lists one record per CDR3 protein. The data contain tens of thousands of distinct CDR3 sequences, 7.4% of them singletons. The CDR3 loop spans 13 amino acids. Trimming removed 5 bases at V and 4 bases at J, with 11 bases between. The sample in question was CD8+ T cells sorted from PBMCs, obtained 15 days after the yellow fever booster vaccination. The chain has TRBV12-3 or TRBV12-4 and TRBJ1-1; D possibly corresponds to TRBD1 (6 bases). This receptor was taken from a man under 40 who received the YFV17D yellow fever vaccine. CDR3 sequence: CASSAKGGTEAFF. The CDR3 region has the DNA TGTGCCAGCAGTGCAAAGGGGGGCACTGAAGCTTTCTTT.